The 23 T cell receptor beta chains reported below all come from one sample, sequenced in a study of blood T cell repertoires in COVID-19. Sequencing used immunoSEQ multiplex PCR; TCRdb keeps in-frame clones, though not all of them. Of 200,000 to 250,000 clones in the sample, roughly nine tenths were seen once. The sequenced sample was PBMCs or T cells enriched from blood (not recorded which). The receptors originated from a woman aged 50 to 60 in a cohort exposed to, infected with or recovered from COVID-19 (not recorded which).

The chain has TRBV6-4 and TRBJ2-5; possible D gene TRBD1, 5 bases. Trimming took off 5 bases at V and 4 bases at J, with 11 bases between the two ends. The CDR3 extends over 13 amino acids. Germline V gives CDR1 MRHNA, CDR2 SNTAGT. In nucleotides, the CDR3 is TGTGCCAGCAGTCCCAGGGAAAGAGAGACCCAGTACTTC. Residues: CASSPRERETQYF.

As regards this clone: The identical CDR3 is also encoded by other nucleotide sequences in the sample. The chain employs TRBV19 and TRBJ2-5, with 7 nucleotides matching TRBD1. The J segment lost 5 bases and the V segment lost 3 bases, leaving 0 bases of the junction unmatched. There are 12 residues in the CDR3. Germline V CDR1 and CDR2: LNHDA, SQIVND (reference sequence). The CDR3 loop reads CASSIRGETQYF. CDR3 nucleotides: TGTGCCAGTAGTATCAGGGGGGAGACCCAGTACTTC. The whole variable domain, remainder taken from reference TRBV19 and TRBJ2-5, is DGGITQSPKYLFRKEGQNVTLSCEQNLNHDAMYWYRQDPGQGLRLIYYSQIVNDFQKGDIAEGYSVSREKKESFPLTVTSAQKNPTAFYLCASSIRGETQYFGPGTRLLVL.

This clone appeared once. The V gene is TRBV7-2, the J gene TRBJ2-1, with 8 bases fitting TRBD2. With V trimmed by 1 base and J by 5 bases, 7 bases remained unmatched. The CDR3 spans 16 residues. Germline V CDR1 and CDR2: SGHTA, FQGNSA. For the CDR3, the DNA is TGTGCCAGCAGCTTAGTCGGCGGGGGGACCAACAATGAGCAGTTCTTC. Residues: CASSLVGGGTNNEQFF.

V is TRBV5-4 and J is TRBJ2-5; D perhaps matches TRBD1 (5 bases). V lost 1 base, J lost 4 bases, and 11 bases lay in between. The CDR3 consists of 14 residues. Germline CDR1 reads SGHNT; CDR2 reads YYREEE (reference sequence). CDR3 sequence: CASSLWGRGETQYF. The CDR3 coding sequence is TGTGCCAGCAGCTTGTGGGGTAGGGGAGAGACCCAGTACTTC.

The rearrangement joins TRBV7-2 to TRBJ1-1; the D gene is possibly TRBD1 (5 bases). Trimming took off 2 bases at V and 0 bases at J, with 10 bases between the two ends. The CDR3 has 15 residues. The germline V gene encodes CDR1 SGHTA and CDR2 FQGNSA. The DNA for the CDR3 is TGTGCCAGCAGCTTAATGACGGACATGAACACTGAAGCTTTCTTT. It is translated as CASSLMTDMNTEAFF. Using reference TRBV7-2 and TRBJ1-1 for the parts outside the CDR3, the full variable domain is GAGVSQSPSNKVTEKGKDVELRCDPISGHTALYWYRQSLGQGLEFLIYFQGNSAPDKSGLPSDRFSAERTGGSVSTLTIQRTQQEDSAVYLCASSLMTDMNTEAFFGQGTRLTVV.

The chain combines TRBV10-3 with TRBJ2-5; the match to TRBD1 covers 9 bases. CDR3 length: 13 residues. Germline V gene data show CDR1 as ENHRY and CDR2 as SYGVKD. The junction had 6 bases not matched to a gene; V was cut back by 8 bases and J by 5 bases. The CDR3 sequence: CAIGTGGHETQYF. The DNA for the CDR3 is TGTGCCATCGGAACAGGGGGCCATGAGACCCAGTACTTC.

The chain couples TRBV7-3 to TRBJ2-3, with D tentatively TRBD2 (6 bases). The CDR3 consists of 13 residues. The germline V gene encodes CDR1 SGHTA and CDR2 FQGTGA. Trimming pared 5 bases from V and 8 bases from J, leaving 14 bases between. CDR3 in amino acids: CASSPGDLGTQYF. CDR3 DNA sequence: TGTGCCAGCAGCCCGGGGGACTTAGGTACGCAGTATTTT.

The rearrangement uses TRBV19 and TRBJ1-1; D gene uncertain. V was shortened by 1 base and J by 6 bases, with 15 bases between the two germline ends. Germline V lookup: CDR1 LNHDA, CDR2 SQIVND (reference sequence). This CDR3 is built from 15 residues. In nucleotides, the CDR3 is TGTGCCAGTAGTATAGGGGCGATGTCCCTGGCTGAAGCTTTCTTT. As protein: CASSIGAMSLAEAFF.

The V gene is TRBV6-5, the J gene TRBJ2-2, with TRBD1 matching 12 bases. The ends lost 6 bases at V and 4 bases at J; junction bases unmatched: 3. Germline CDR1 MNHEY, CDR2 SVGAGI. This CDR3 has 15 amino acids. CDR3 nucleotide sequence: TGTGCCAGCAGGGGACAGGGGGCCGTCACCGGGGAGCTGTTTTTT. This sequence encodes CASRGQGAVTGELFF.

This chain uses TRBV28 with TRBJ1-1; 10 bases line up with TRBD1. The V and J ends lost 8 bases and 4 bases, in that order; junction bases with no gene match: 7. The CDR3 is 14 amino acids. Germline CDR1 MDHEN, CDR2 SYDVKM. In DNA form, the CDR3 reads TGTGCCAGCCTACCGGGACAGGGGTCCACTGAAGCTTTCTTT. It yields the protein CASLPGQGSTEAFF.

This rearrangement joins TRBV11-3 to TRBJ2-1, with D maybe TRBD1 (7 bases). The CDR3 is 17 amino acids. Germline lookup yields CDR1 SGHNT and CDR2 YENEEA. Trimming left V 1 base short and J 8 bases short, with 21 bases between. CDR3 nucleotide sequence: TGTGCCAGCAGCTTAGCCGTTCTGGGCAGGGGGGAGTATGAGCAGTTCTTC. This codes for CASSLAVLGRGEYEQFF.

The chain recombines TRBV27 with TRBJ1-1; D not resolved. Trimming stripped 3 bases from V and 0 bases from J, with 8 bases between. This CDR3 is built from 14 residues. Per the germline V gene, CDR1 is MNHEY and CDR2 is SMNVEV (reference sequence). The CDR3 protein is CASSFRRLNTEAFF. CDR3 sequence (DNA): TGTGCCAGCAGTTTTAGGAGACTGAACACTGAAGCTTTCTTT.

This chain uses TRBV23-1 with TRBJ2-5; TRBD2 might be the D (6 bases). TRBV23-1 has ORF status, its function being uncertain. V lost 7 bases and J 6 bases, leaving 18 bases between the germline ends. The CDR3 totals 14 residues. The CDR3 sequence: CASTPSGEEKTQYF. Here the CDR3 DNA reads TGCGCCAGCACCCCGTCGGGAGAGGAGAAGACCCAGTACTTC.

V and J are TRBV30 and TRBJ2-7; D not resolved. The CDR3 runs to 15 residues. V lost 2 bases and J lost 4, with 18 bases in between. CDR1 GTSNPN and CDR2 SVGIG come from the germline V gene (reference sequence). The CDR3 bases are TGTGCCTGGAGTCTTCCCTTGGTCGGTAATTACGAGCAGTACTTC. It specifies CAWSLPLVGNYEQYF. The whole variable domain, filled in from reference TRBV30 and TRBJ2-7, reads SQTIHQWPATLVQPVGSPLSLECTVEGTSNPNLYWYRQAAGRGLQLLFYSVGIGQISSEVPQNLSASRPQDRQFILSSKKLLLSDSGFYLCAWSLPLVGNYEQYFGPGTRLTVT.

J is TRBJ2-5 and V is TRBV19, with 9 positions matching TRBD1. With V trimmed by 3 bases and J by 5 bases, 4 bases remained unmatched. Germline V gene lookup returns CDR1 LNHDA and CDR2 SQIVND (reference sequence). The CDR3 length is 14 residues. The CDR3 is CASSMDRGLETQYF. CDR3 nucleotides: TGTGCCAGTAGTATGGACAGGGGATTGGAGACCCAGTACTTC.

Comments on this clone: Compared with germline, one end of the junction differs, possibly owing to a read error. CDR3 bases: TGTGCCAGCAGCTTGTTGTCGACAGCTTCTCATGCCTTC. Translation gives CASSLLSTASHAF. The V gene is TRBV5-6, the J gene TRBJ1-2; a weak D match, TRBD1 (5 bases). Germline CDR1 reads SGHDT; CDR2 reads YYEEEE. The CDR3 runs to 13 residues.

CDR3 residues: CASSPHRGKGGYTF. Here the CDR3 DNA reads TGTGCCAGCAGCCCTCACAGGGGAAAAGGTGGCTACACCTTC. This chain connects TRBV7-8 to TRBJ1-2; 7 bases fit TRBD1. The ends lost 5 bases at V and 7 bases at J; junction bases unmatched: 10. This CDR3 contains 14 residues. Germline CDR1 reads SGHVS; CDR2 reads FQNEAQ.

The chain joins TRBV28 to TRBJ1-2; 7 bases agree with TRBD1. V was pared by 6 bases and J by 9 bases, with 10 bases of the junction left unmatched. In germline, CDR1 is MDHEN, CDR2 SYDVKM. This CDR3 contains 13 residues. The CDR3 sequence: CASSRGQVVSYTF. In DNA form, the CDR3 reads TGTGCCAGCAGCCGAGGACAGGTGGTGAGCTACACCTTC.

This clone was seen a handful of times. The chain has TRBV28 and TRBJ1-2; 7 nucleotides align to TRBD1. Germline CDR1 and CDR2: MDHEN and SYDVKM. V gave up 4 bases and J gave up 1 base; unmatched junction bases: 3. The CDR3 totals 14 residues. CDR3 sequence: CASSSGTDNYGYTF. CDR3 nucleotides: TGTGCCAGCAGTTCCGGGACAGATAACTATGGCTACACCTTC.

The genes are TRBV2 and TRBJ1-1; D call uncertain. Germline assignment: CDR1 SNHLY and CDR2 FYNNEI. The CDR3 loop spans 11 amino acids. V gave up 5 bases and J gave up 8 bases, with 9 bases separating them. This CDR3 is CASSSPGEAFF. In DNA, the CDR3 is TGTGCCAGCAGTTCCCCCGGGGAAGCTTTCTTT.

This rearrangement joins TRBV6-5 to TRBJ2-1; 12 bases fit TRBD1. The CDR3 consists of 15 residues. Germline V CDR1 and CDR2: MNHEY, SVGAGI. With 4 bases clipped from V and 9 bases from J, the junction kept 7 bases outside the gene matches. CDR3 in DNA: TGTGCCAGCAGTTTCCGGGACAGGGGGCGGAGTGAGCAGTTCTTC. Amino acid sequence: CASSFRDRGRSEQFF.

This clone has ten or more counts. The chain recombines TRBV9 with TRBJ1-6, with 7 bases identical to TRBD1. Trimming at V came to 4 bases and at J to 8 bases, leaving 6 bases not matched to a gene. Germline V gene data show CDR1 as SGDLS and CDR2 as YYNGEE. CDR3 length equals 14 residues. In DNA, the CDR3 is TGTGCCAGCAGCCCCGGGACAGTTTATTCACCCCTCCACTTT. Its translation is CASSPGTVYSPLHF.

V is TRBV25-1 and J is TRBJ2-2, with 7 bases matching TRBD2. This CDR3 has 15 residues. V was pared by 6 bases and J by 6 bases, with 10 bases of the junction left unmatched. The V gene's germline CDR1 is MGHDK and CDR2 SYGVNS. CDR3 DNA: TGTGCCAGCAGAGGTGGGGGGGGAACAGCCGGGGAGCTGTTTTTT. It specifies CASRGGGGTAGELFF.